This T cell receptor beta chain was documented in a study of cytomegalovirus exposure and HLA in healthy donors (dated 2017 in TCRdb). Context from the whole study: An earlier analysis of some 500 of the donors reported approximately 270 Gb of sequence data and 117 million unique TCR beta sequences from about 180 million T cells. Roughly 300 gigabases of sequencing data and 91 million or so unique TCR sequences made up an early release that covered under 750 HLA-typed donors. The genetic ancestry cluster associated with self-reported Caucasian donors included roughly 84% of the 398 genotyped donors. The study aimed to test whether signatures of past pathogen exposure could be identified by cataloging public T cell receptors. Using immunosequencing, the study profiled T cell repertoires from 666 subjects and related those repertoires to cytomegalovirus serostatus. In addition to the first cohort of 650 to 750 subjects, a separate validation cohort of over 90 different subjects was used. High-throughput TCR immunosequencing, statistical association of individual TCRs with disease status, and machine learning were combined to predict cytomegalovirus infection status. In a later analysis, previously published TCR beta repertoires from about 640 donors were re-analyzed and high-resolution HLA genotyping was added so that TCR occurrence patterns could be studied. Rather than drawing on any new phenotypic data, the later analysis identified candidate immune exposures from TCR beta sequences and the way those sequences occurred across donors. In an earlier analysis of 587 of the donors, high-throughput TCR beta sequencing was used to judge whether each TCR beta V gene segment behaved as functional or pseudogenic. Donor age, sex, ethnicity and CMV serostatus were collected together with the repertoire data. Genome-wide SNP genotypes for about 65% of the 666 donors were used in a later genetic analysis, which treated that subset as a discovery cohort. All discovery cohort repertoires had been generated using a single sequencing platform. HLA typing covered class I and class II loci at four-digit resolution. The number of donors typed differed by locus, with 629-630 for A, B, C, DRB1 and DQB1, around 520 for DQA1, 600 to 610 for DPA1, and 472 for DPB1. A handful of DR-DQ haplotypes were handled as single units for association and clustering because linkage in the cohort was strong. On average, around 230,000 unique TCR beta nucleotide sequences were sequenced per donor among about 400 genotyped donors of the cohort, with around 19% of those sequences being non-productive.

The library came from the immunoSEQ multiplex PCR assay. For the multiplex PCR, a mixture combining 60 forward primers for TCR Vbeta segments and 13 reverse primers for TCR Jbeta segments was used. The CDR3 region of rearranged TCR beta genes was amplified from genomic DNA by a multiplex PCR assay. The amplified TCR beta libraries were sequenced on the Illumina HiSeq System as 87-base-pair reads. The paper's data handling went like this. In a later analysis, 70 million to 95 million unique TCR beta chains were counted across the approximately 640 repertoires, and approximately 11 million of these chains were shared by at least two donors. Raw reads were error-corrected and collapsed into unique sequences by a nearest-neighbor algorithm in which closely related sequences were merged to remove PCR and sequencing errors. V, D and J gene segments were assigned by aligning CDR3 sequences to IMGT reference sequences. For a sequence to be retained, at least a six-nucleotide match to both a V gene segment and a J gene segment was required. Rearrangements were called productive when the CDR3 lacked stop codons and stayed in frame with V and J; all others were non-productive. Following IMGT convention, CDR3 was defined as the stretch from the second conserved V-encoded cysteine to the conserved J-encoded phenylalanine. In an earlier analysis of just under 600 of the donors, sequences lacking an unambiguous match to a single V gene segment were excluded. An earlier analysis of 500 to 600 of the donors classified V segments as functional when productive rearrangements were above 56.7% and as segregating when the standard deviation between donors was above 5%. A statistical classification framework was built for diagnosing cytomegalovirus status from the catalog of TCR beta chain sequences. In a later analysis, V and J genes were assigned by comparing TCR nucleotide sequences against IMGT/GENE-DB human TR gene sequences. A later analysis assigned CDR3 sequences and most-parsimonious VDJ recombination scenarios with the TCRdist pipeline. A later analysis defined each TCR beta chain by its CDR3 amino acid sequence plus V-gene family, and excluded reads lacking a unique V-gene family. A later analysis removed 450 to 600 highly shared, low-generation-probability nucleotide sequences to deal with suspected cross-contamination and a sequencing artifact. A later analysis calculated a clonal expansion index for each public chain from normalized within-repertoire ranks of inferred template counts. A later analysis computed generation probabilities with a VDJ recombination model fitted to out-of-frame rearrangements, and checked the results against IGoR. Hypergeometric tests were used in a later analysis to score TCR-TCR, TCR-HLA and TCR-CMV co-occurrence, with a repertoire-size bias correction applied to the TCR pairs. To estimate false discovery rates, a later analysis permuted the HLA or CMV assignments 20 times. In a later analysis, co-occurring TCRs were grouped using DBSCAN, and TCRdist sequence similarity was added for clustering within HLA-allele-positive subsets. Repertoires with fewer than 30,000 or more than 120,000 public chains, plus five repertoires with anomalous nucleotide sharing, were excluded from co-occurrence clustering. Held by TCRdb, this immuneACCESS table contains in-frame sequences only and omits some clones. Under half of the omission traces to an unresolved V gene where checked; the cause of the rest is unknown. Clone size and the V and J calls come from that table; the DNA yielded D and trimming. The sample includes some 190,000 clones, with roughly 80% observed a single time. Approximately 1.5% of the sample rests with the top ten.

The cohort consisted of 666 healthy bone marrow donors. At the time of sampling, every cohort member was nominally healthy, though immune exposures that went unrecorded were likely present. The donor was CMV seronegative and belonged to the group of over 350 seronegative cohort members. A peripheral blood sample was collected from each donor, and TCR beta sequencing was performed on peripheral blood mononuclear cells. Genomic DNA extraction from the blood cell samples was performed with the Qiagen DNeasy Blood Extraction Kit. About this clone: Its target antigen remains unknown. Base qualities are not provided; no much larger clone lies one nucleotide away.

CDR1 MNHEY and CDR2 SMNVEV are derived from the germline V gene (reference sequence). The CDR3 covers 14 residues, taking in both the cysteine and the phenylalanine. Only the CDR3 DNA stays, 42 bases, in frame from base 1. V is pruned by 5 bases and J by 5 bases, leaving 6 bases of the junction without a gene match. General findings and caveats noted by the study authors: An association between a missense DCLRE1C variant and V-gene and J-gene trimming of TCR beta chains was found in a later genetic analysis and replicated in an independent cohort. The classifier was reported to diagnose cytomegalovirus status with high specificity and sensitivity in both the original and validation cohorts. Specific HLA alleles were associated with over 15,000 TCR beta sequences at a false discovery rate of 0.05 in a later analysis. A total of some 180 TCR beta chains were listed by the study as associated with cytomegalovirus. Because counts were too low, approximately 18 rarely observed V segments, including chromosome 9 orphons, were excluded from the earlier analysis of some 540 of the donors. Assigning TCR associations to individual alleles was difficult when HLA alleles, especially DR and DQ, strongly co-occurred. Correlated functional status among segregating V segments might reflect linkage disequilibrium, but an unknown experimental factor could not be ruled out. A few of the identified cytomegalovirus-associated TCR beta chains were confirmed in vitro to be specific for cytomegalovirus antigens. Sequencing depth was assumed to be roughly uniform across donors in the presence/absence analyses, though that assumption may not hold. Most TCR sequences were seen in very few donors, while some public TCRs were found in many individuals. A later analysis reported that several top co-occurrence clusters appeared linked to parvovirus B19, influenza, CMV and Epstein-Barr virus. Immune exposure information for the cohort was limited to CMV serostatus. In an earlier analysis of 500 to 650 of the donors, most TCR beta V segments appeared in productive rearrangements about 87% or about 30% of the time, broadly matching IMGT annotations. The cohort was sequenced for TCR beta chains only, and without alpha or paired-chain data the features that could be detected were limited. A later analysis found that TCR association rates varied across HLA loci, with DRB1 alleles showing the most associated TCRs and HLA-C alleles the fewest. A further reported finding was that TCR beta sequences accurately predicted the HLA-A and HLA-B alleles for most subjects in the first cohort. A group of highly shared sequence variants was considered likely to be a technical artifact of the sequencing pipeline. According to the authors, the approach could potentially be generalized to other disease states and immunological phenotypes. A later analysis found that most CMV-associated TCR beta chains appeared HLA-restricted, with HLA associations seemingly driven largely by CMV exposure. Some IMGT-functional V segments, including TRBV6-2 and TRBV6-3, could not be told apart with the 87-base-pair reads, so those segments were excluded. According to a later genetic analysis, donors in an Asian-associated ancestry cluster had fewer N-insertions in productive TCRs than the roughly 700-donor mean. Because HLA typing was missing for some donors at each locus, association tests included only the typed subset. A later analysis found that HLA-associated TCR beta chains were more clonally expanded and had lower generation probabilities than equally common non-associated chains.

Source material: PBMCs. Here the chain combines TRBV27 and TRBJ1-5, and 7 junction bases match TRBD1. This clonotype was sampled from a man aged 40-49 years in good health and CMV-seronegative. The base sequence is TGTGCCAGCAGTCTCAGGGGGTTTGATCAGCCCCAGCATTTT. Translation gives CASSLRGFDQPQHF.